This T cell receptor (beta chain) derives from a study of liver allograft versus peripheral blood T cells. Study as a whole: T cell receptor repertoires in transplanted livers were compared with those in recipients' peripheral blood.

The sample holds many counts of this clonotype. The target antigen is unknown. Study-level results: Repertoires of T cell receptors in liver allografts reportedly differed from peripheral blood repertoires.

Trimming took 6 bases from V and 2 from J, leaving 11 bases between them. This CDR3 is 13 amino acids long. Germline V lookup: CDR1 MNHEY, CDR2 SVGEGT. Each CDR3 protein gets one entry after TCRdb re-called the reads with MiXCR. Among around 1,000 distinct CDR3 sequences listed, 15% to 20% were seen once. This chain uses TRBV6-2 or TRBV6-3 with TRBJ2-7; D unresolved. The sequence was obtained from a human patient who had a liver transplant. Some of the T cells may derive from the graft donor. The CDR3, as DNA: TGTGCCAGCAGCCTCCTGGGAACCTACGAGCAGTACTTC. The encoded protein is CASSLLGTYEQYF.